This TCR beta chain was found in a study of blood T cell repertoires in COVID-19. V dropped 1 base and J dropped 0 bases, with 7 bases sitting between them. The CDR3 sequence is 14 residues long. CDR1 is MGHRA and CDR2 is YSYEKL in the germline V gene. Only in-frame clones appear in the TCRdb table, and some are missing; sequencing was by immunoSEQ multiplex PCR. This sample has hundreds of thousands of clones, with around 88% found just once. The table lists this clone with a few counts. The gene calls are TRBV4-1 and TRBJ2-7, with D possibly being TRBD2 (6 bases). Sequencing used peripheral blood. The sequence came from a woman in her thirties with COVID-19, enrolled during active disease. In DNA form, the CDR3 reads TGCGCCAGCAGCCAAGGGACTACCTCCTACGAGCAGTACTTC. Protein: CASSQGTTSYEQYF.